This T cell receptor beta chain was recovered during a study of regulatory T cells in long-lasting Graves disease. Whole-study results and caveats: Persistent-disease Graves' patients showed less TCR diversity than new cases.

The time point denotes: newly diagnosed GD, antithyroid drugs for less than 3 months. PBMCs provided the RNA from which the TCR library was made. The CDR3 extends over 15 amino acids. The V end was cut by 8 bases, the J end by 6 bases, with 20 bases between. Germline assignment: CDR1 MNHEY and CDR2 SVGEGT. Arm-PCR of CDR3 regions and iRepertoire HTBI primers were the basis on which TCR beta libraries were built. Each CDR3 protein gets one entry after TCRdb re-called the multiplex PCR reads with MiXCR. The sample carries approximately 470,000 distinct CDR3 sequences, about 16% recorded once. Comment on this clonotype: What it recognizes is unknown. A much larger clone sits a single nucleotide away, making a read error possible.

The same data also went into a second study, on T cells in Graves' hyperthyroidism and ophthalmopathy. That publication notes: Clonotypes that were expanded in thyroid above 0.001 mostly appeared in blood too.

The chain carries TRBV6-2 or TRBV6-3 and TRBJ2-1; D not certain. The sample was peripheral blood mononuclear cells (PBMCs), taken at new diagnosis, from a patient treated with antithyroid drugs. The clonotype was recovered from a man aged 35-49 years with Graves disease. The CDR3 reads CASALTADYFNEQFF. The CDR3, as DNA: TGTGCCAGCGCTTTGACTGCGGATTACTTCAATGAGCAGTTCTTC.